This entry features one TCR beta chain sequence. Profiling relied on immunoSEQ multiplex PCR, and the TCRdb table lists in-frame clones only, not all of them. The sample contains 80,000 or so clones, approximately 86% of which appear only once. The trim removed 5 bases at V and 6 bases at J, leaving 11 bases unmatched. The CDR3 spans 17 residues. Germline V lookup: CDR1 LNHDA, CDR2 SQIVND (reference sequence). The data were obtained in a study of OX40 agonist ivuxolimab in advanced cancers. The origin of this receptor is an adult with an advanced solid tumor such as melanoma, head and neck, liver or kidney cancer. This chain joins TRBV19 and TRBJ2-5; 14 bases line up with TRBD2. This sample comprised CD4+ or CD8+ T cells sorted from blood, obtained in a trial of the OX40 agonist ivuxolimab. This CDR3 is CASSLGLAGVKDKTQYF. The DNA for the CDR3 is TGTGCCAGTAGTCTGGGACTAGCGGGAGTCAAGGACAAGACCCAGTACTTC.